Shown below are 9 T cell receptor beta chains from a single sample sequenced in a study of blood T cells in healthy people across ages. It was with a sample-barcoded 5' primer and a J-beta primer mix that a second PCR of about 7 to 12 cycles was run. Using its own MiXCR run on the 5' RACE reads, TCRdb lists one record per CDR3 protein. This table holds a few hundred thousand distinct CDR3 sequences, more than 45% found once. Sample: blood. The receptors originated from a man aged 55 to 70 in good health.

The CDR3 nucleotides are TGTGCCATCGGCGGACAGGGACCCAAGGAGCAGTACTTC. It encodes CAIGGQGPKEQYF. The gene calls are TRBV10-3 and TRBJ2-7; 8 positions match TRBD1. The CDR3 totals 13 residues. The ends lost 8 bases at V and 7 bases at J; junction bases unmatched: 10. Germline-derived CDR1 and CDR2 are ENHRY and SYGVKD.

Regarding this clonotype: One end of the junction does not line up with germline, which may come from a read error. This chain connects TRBV7-6 to TRBJ2-7; D is ambiguous. CDR1 is SGHVS, CDR2 FNYEAQ, per germline. The CDR3 spans 13 residues. CDR3 nucleotide sequence: TGTGCCGGCAGCCCCGTTGAGTTTGATGAGCAGTACTTC. Residues: CAGSPVEFDEQYF. Drawing the rest from reference TRBV7-6 and TRBJ2-7, the complete variable domain is GAGVSQSPRYKVTKRGQDVALRCDPISGHVSLYWYRQALGQGPEFLTYFNYEAQQDKSGLPNDRFSAERPEGSISTLTIQRTEQRDSAMYRCAGSPVEFDEQYFGPGTRLTVT.

The chain has TRBV29-1 and TRBJ2-1, with D perhaps being TRBD1 or TRBD2 (5 bases each). V was pared by 6 bases and J by 5 bases, with 20 bases between. The CDR3 extends over 15 amino acids. The V gene's germline CDR1 is SQVTM and CDR2 ANQGSEA. CDR3 amino acids: CSVPRETGTHNEQFF. DNA for the CDR3: TGCAGCGTGCCCAGGGAGACGGGCACACACAATGAGCAGTTCTTC.

A few counts support this clonotype. A read error may be the cause here, since a much bigger clone is one base away. The genes are TRBV7-9 and TRBJ2-5; no clear D. CDR3 length: 12 residues. V gave up 2 bases and J gave up 11 bases, with 12 bases separating them. The germline CDR1 and CDR2 sequences are SEHNR and FQNEAQ (reference sequence). The CDR3, as DNA: TGTGCCAGCAGCTTACGGCGAGATGAGCAGTACTTC. Encoded protein: CASSLRRDEQYF.

This clonotype was seen only a few times. This sequence joins TRBV29-1 and TRBJ2-3, with 13 nucleotides matching TRBD2. Losses at the gene ends were 3 bases for V and 8 bases for J; bases not matched to a gene: 5. The germline CDR1 and CDR2 sequences are SQVTM and ANQGSEA. The CDR3 loop spans 14 amino acids. CDR3 coding DNA: TGCAGCGTTGACCGACTAGCGGGGGGAGGTACGCAGTATTTT. Translation gives CSVDRLAGGGTQYF.

DNA of the CDR3: TGTGCCAGCAGCTTAGATAGGTGGGGCTACACCTTC. The encoded protein is CASSLDRWGYTF. The chain has TRBV7-9 and TRBJ1-2, with D unclear. The CDR3 has 12 residues. V shed 1 base and J shed 8 bases, with 8 bases lying between them. CDR1 is SEHNR, CDR2 FQNEAQ, per germline (reference sequence).

The CDR3 loop reads CSVPPWDTQETQYF. CDR3 DNA sequence: TGCAGCGTGCCGCCGTGGGACACCCAAGAGACCCAGTACTTC. The V gene is TRBV29-1, the J gene TRBJ2-5, with a tentative D call TRBD1 (6 bases). The CDR3 contains 14 residues. V was cut by 6 bases and J by 1 base, with 15 bases left in between. CDR1 is SQVTM, CDR2 ANQGSEA, per germline.

This rearrangement joins TRBV5-4 to TRBJ1-6; possibly TRBD1 for D (6 bases). The CDR3 covers 15 residues. The germline CDR1 and CDR2 sequences are SGHNT and YYREEE (reference sequence). Trimming took 3 bases from V and 10 from J, leaving 17 bases between them. CDR3: CASSSAGRGYSPLHF. CDR3 sequence (DNA): TGTGCCAGCAGCTCGGCGGGCAGGGGTTACTCACCCCTCCACTTT.

The sample holds a few counts of this clonotype. This sequence joins TRBV7-6 and TRBJ2-5; TRBD1 is a possible D gene (6 bases). Trimming took off 5 bases at V and 3 bases at J, with 16 bases between the two ends. The CDR3 is made up of 15 amino acids. Germline CDR1 and CDR2: SGHVS and FNYEAQ. The CDR3 DNA sequence: TGTGCCAGCAGCCCCGGGACAACCCGAAAAGAGACCCAGTACTTC. It encodes CASSPGTTRKETQYF.